This T cell receptor (beta chain) was found in a study of blood T cell repertoires in COVID-19. Profiled with immunoSEQ multiplex PCR; TCRdb holds only in-frame clones, not every one. The sample includes about 160,000 clones, about 90% of them seen just once. The receptor was isolated from a man aged 60 to 69 with acute or convalescent COVID-19. The material sequenced was peripheral blood.

The CDR3 here is CASSIGQGLTEAFF. Here the CDR3 DNA reads TGTGCCAGTAGTATAGGGCAGGGGCTCACTGAAGCTTTCTTT. The genes are TRBV19 and TRBJ1-1; possibly TRBD1 for D (6 bases). This CDR3 comprises 14 residues. Germline V lookup: CDR1 LNHDA, CDR2 SQIVND (reference sequence). Trimming left V 1 base short and J 4 bases short, with 10 bases between.